A single sample gave rise to the 3 T cell receptor beta chains below, sequenced in a study of blood T cell repertoires in COVID-19. Some clones are missing from TCRdb's copy, which holds only in-frame ones; the method was immunoSEQ multiplex PCR. The data contain about 270,000 clones, around 86% of them singletons. The specimen was peripheral blood. Receptors were obtained from a man aged 35 to 55 with active or convalescent COVID-19.

This sequence joins TRBV7-9 and TRBJ1-1; possibly TRBD1 for D (5 bases). Germline values: CDR1 SEHNR, CDR2 FQNEAQ (reference sequence). Trimming pared 4 bases from V and 6 bases from J, leaving 12 bases between. The CDR3 consists of 13 residues. CDR3 region: CASSSQGGAEAFF. CDR3 DNA sequence: TGTGCCAGCAGCTCCCAGGGCGGCGCTGAAGCTTTCTTT.

The chain carries TRBV11-2 and TRBJ1-5; D is uncertain. Germline CDR1 and CDR2: SGHAT and FQNNGV. V was shortened by 6 bases and J by 5 bases, with 11 bases between the two germline ends. The CDR3 loop spans 13 amino acids. The CDR3 DNA reads as TGTGCCAGCAGTGTGGCCTCCTATCAGCCCCAGCATTTT. Translation gives CASSVASYQPQHF.

The chain is built from TRBV30 and TRBJ2-3; TRBD2 is a possible D gene (5 bases). V lost 2 bases, J lost 7 bases, and 10 bases lay in between. Germline V gene data show CDR1 as GTSNPN and CDR2 as SVGIG (reference sequence). The CDR3 sequence is 12 residues long. The CDR3 DNA is TGTGCCTGGAGTAGAGGGCAGTATACGCAGTATTTT. Its protein is CAWSRGQYTQYF.